This T cell receptor beta chain was recorded in a study of cytomegalovirus exposure and HLA in healthy donors. Study-wide findings and caveats: Testing in vitro showed a few CMV-associated chains specific for CMV antigens.

As to this clone: Antigen unknown.

V shed 1 base and J shed 3 bases, with 9 bases lying between them. Per germline, CDR1 LNHNV and CDR2 YYDKDF (reference sequence). The CDR3 extends over 14 amino acids. The repertoire was sequenced with immunoSEQ multiplex PCR; TCRdb's copy has only in-frame clones and lacks some. The table includes approximately 160,000 clones, about 86% detected once. The V and J genes are TRBV15 and TRBJ1-1; D gene unclear. Material for sequencing was PBMCs. This sequence originates from a woman younger than 45 in good health and CMV-seronegative. The CDR3 here is CATSRAGRDTEAFF. CDR3 in DNA: TGTGCCACCAGCAGAGCCGGACGGGACACTGAAGCTTTCTTT.